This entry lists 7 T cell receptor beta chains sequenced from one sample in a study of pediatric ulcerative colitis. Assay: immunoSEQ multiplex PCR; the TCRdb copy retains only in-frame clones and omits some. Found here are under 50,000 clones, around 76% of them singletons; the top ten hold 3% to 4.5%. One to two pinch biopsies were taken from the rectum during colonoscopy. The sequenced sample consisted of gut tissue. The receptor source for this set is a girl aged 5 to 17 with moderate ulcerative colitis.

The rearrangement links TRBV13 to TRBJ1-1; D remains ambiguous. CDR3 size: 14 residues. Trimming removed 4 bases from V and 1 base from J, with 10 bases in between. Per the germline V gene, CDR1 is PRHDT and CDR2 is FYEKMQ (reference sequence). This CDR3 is CASSSPGRNTEAFF. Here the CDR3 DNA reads TGTGCCAGCAGCTCCCCCGGTCGGAACACTGAAGCTTTCTTT.

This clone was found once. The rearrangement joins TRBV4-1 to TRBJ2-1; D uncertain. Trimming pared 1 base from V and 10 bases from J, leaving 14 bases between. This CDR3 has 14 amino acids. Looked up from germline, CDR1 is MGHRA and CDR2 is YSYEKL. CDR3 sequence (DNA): TGCGCCAGCAGCCAAGGGCTGGTTGGGAAGGAGCAGTTCTTC. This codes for CASSQGLVGKEQFF.

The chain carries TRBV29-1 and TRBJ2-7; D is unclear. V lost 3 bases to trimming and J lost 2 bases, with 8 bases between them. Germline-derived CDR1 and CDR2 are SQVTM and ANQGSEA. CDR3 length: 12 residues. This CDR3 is CSVEDGAYEQYF. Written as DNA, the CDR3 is TGCAGCGTTGAGGACGGAGCCTACGAGCAGTACTTC.

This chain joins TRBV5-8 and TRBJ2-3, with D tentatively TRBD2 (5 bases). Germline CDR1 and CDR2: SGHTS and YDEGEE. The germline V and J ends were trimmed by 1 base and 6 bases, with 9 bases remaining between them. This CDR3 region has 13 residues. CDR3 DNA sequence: TGTGCCAGCAGCTTGTCGGGATTGGATACGCAGTATTTT. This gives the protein CASSLSGLDTQYF.

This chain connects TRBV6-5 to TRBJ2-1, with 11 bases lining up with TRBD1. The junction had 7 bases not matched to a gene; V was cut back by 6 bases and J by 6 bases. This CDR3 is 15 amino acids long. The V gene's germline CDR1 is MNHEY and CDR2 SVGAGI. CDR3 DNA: TGTGCCAGCAGCCTGGACAGGGGGCCCCTCAATGAGCAGTTCTTC. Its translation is CASSLDRGPLNEQFF.

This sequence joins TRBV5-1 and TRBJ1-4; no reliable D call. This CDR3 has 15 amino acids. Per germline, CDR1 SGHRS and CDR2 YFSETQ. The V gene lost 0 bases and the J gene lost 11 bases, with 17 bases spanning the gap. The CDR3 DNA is TGCGCCAGCAGCTTGGCTACGGGTGGCTTGGGGAAACTGTTTTTT. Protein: CASSLATGGLGKLFF. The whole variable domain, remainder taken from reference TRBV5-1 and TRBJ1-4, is KAGVTQTPRYLIKTRGQQVTLSCSPISGHRSVSWYQQTPGQGLQFLFEYFSETQRNKGNFPGRFSGRQFSNSRSEMNVSTLELGDSALYLCASSLATGGLGKLFFGSGTQLSVL.

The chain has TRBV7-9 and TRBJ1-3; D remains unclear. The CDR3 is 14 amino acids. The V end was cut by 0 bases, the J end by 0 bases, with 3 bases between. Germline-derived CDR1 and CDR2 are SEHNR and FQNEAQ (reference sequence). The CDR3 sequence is CASSLANSGNTIYF. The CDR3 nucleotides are TGTGCCAGCAGCTTAGCCAACTCTGGAAACACCATATATTTT.